This TCR beta chain was recorded in a study of blood T cell repertoires in COVID-19 (dated by TCRdb to about 2020). Notes on the research overall: Samples from collaborators originated in the United States, Italy and Spain and spanned both the acute and convalescent phases of COVID-19. Sample metadata almost always included a de-identified subject ID, COVID-19 status, age in years and sex. Samples were obtained from the ongoing ImmuneRACE study (first 160 participants) and from 1,254 subjects provided by 6 global collaborators. The material from the prospective study consisted of cDNA or gDNA derived from T cells, B-cell-depleted T cells, or PBMCs. Where available, HLA class I and class II types were taken from metadata supplied by the sample provider and were not determined by assay-based typing. The dataset comprised deeply sampled blood TCRbeta repertoires from subjects exposed to, actively infected with, or recovered from COVID-19. The repertoires were released in a freely available public database meant as a resource for research on the immune response to SARS-CoV-2. Findings and caveats that apply to the study as a whole: The amount of clinical and demographic metadata varied by source and participant and was provided uncurated.

The immunoSEQ Assay, a bias-controlled multiplex PCR, was used to amplify TCRbeta CDR3 regions from genomic DNA. The original methods were these. Nucleated cell counts per sample were estimated from amplification of reference gene primers within the assay. To quantify the absolute abundance of each unique TCRbeta CDR3 rearrangement, sequence reads were collapsed and filtered. For each sample, productive Simpson clonality was calculated as the square root of Simpson's diversity index across productive rearrangements. TCRdb re-hosts the immuneACCESS table, in-frame sequences only. Its copies lack some clones; in the studies checked, an unresolved V gene accounts for under half of them, and the cause for the rest is not known. V and J calls and clone size follow that table, whereas D and trimming were derived from the DNA. The table for this sample lists roughly 160,000 clones; 80% to 85% of them were counted only once. The top ten clones comprise roughly 11% of the sample.

The junction carries 10 bases between V and J, which are trimmed by 6 bases and 1 base respectively. The CDR3 runs 14 amino acids, cysteine and phenylalanine included. The kept DNA is CDR3 alone, 42 bases in frame from the first base. Looking up the germline V gene yields CDR1 SGHNT and CDR2 YENEEA. A word on this clone: Its antigen is unknown. No base qualities exist here, and no much larger clone lies one base off it.

Whole blood was collected in K2EDTA tubes by collaborating institutions according to the institutions' own protocols. Collaborator samples were shipped for TCRbeta analysis as frozen whole blood, isolated PBMCs, or DNA extracted from either sample type. This clonotype was sampled from a man aged 70-80 years with active or convalescent COVID-19. Sample: peripheral blood. The chain is encoded by TRBV11-3 joined to TRBJ2-1, with TRBD1 perhaps the D gene, on 6 matching bases. The CDR3 protein: CASSGQGSYNEQFF. The DNA sequence reads TGTGCCAGCAGTGGGCAGGGGTCCTACAATGAGCAGTTCTTC. Supplemented by the reference TRBV11-3 and TRBJ2-1 proteins around the CDR3, the complete variable domain is EAGVVQSPRYKIIEKKQPVAFWCNPISGHNTLYWYLQNLGQGPELLIRYENEEAVDDSQLPKDRFSAERLKGVDSTLKIQPAELGDSAVYLCASSGQGSYNEQFFGPGTRLTVL.